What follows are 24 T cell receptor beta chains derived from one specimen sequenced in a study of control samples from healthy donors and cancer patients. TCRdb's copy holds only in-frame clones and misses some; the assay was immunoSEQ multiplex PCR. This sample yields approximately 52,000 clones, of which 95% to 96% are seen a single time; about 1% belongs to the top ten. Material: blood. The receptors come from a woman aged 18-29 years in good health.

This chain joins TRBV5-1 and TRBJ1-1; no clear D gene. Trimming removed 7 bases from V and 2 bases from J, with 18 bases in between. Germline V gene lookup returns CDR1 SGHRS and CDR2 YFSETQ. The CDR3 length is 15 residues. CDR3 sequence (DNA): TGCGCCAGCGAGCTCTACCTGGGAAGCAACACTGAAGCTTTCTTT. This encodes CASELYLGSNTEAFF.

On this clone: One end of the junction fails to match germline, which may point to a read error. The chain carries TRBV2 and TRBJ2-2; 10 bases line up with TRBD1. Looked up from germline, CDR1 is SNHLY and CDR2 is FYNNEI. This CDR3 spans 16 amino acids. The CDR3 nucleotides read TGTGCCAGCAGCGAAGGGACAGGGGTTAACACCGGGGAGCTGTTTTTT. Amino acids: CASSEGTGVNTGELFF.

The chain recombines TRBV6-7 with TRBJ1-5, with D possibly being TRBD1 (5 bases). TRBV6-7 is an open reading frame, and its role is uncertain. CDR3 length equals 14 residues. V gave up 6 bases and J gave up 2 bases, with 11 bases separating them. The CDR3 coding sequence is TGTGCCAGCAGAGGGGTGTGGGGCAATCAGCCCCAGCATTTT. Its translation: CASRGVWGNQPQHF.

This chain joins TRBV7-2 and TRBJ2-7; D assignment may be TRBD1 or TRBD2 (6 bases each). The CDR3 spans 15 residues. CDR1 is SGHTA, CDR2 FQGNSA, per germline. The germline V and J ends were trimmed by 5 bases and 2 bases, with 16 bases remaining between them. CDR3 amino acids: CASSPPVRGAYEQYF. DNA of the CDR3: TGTGCCAGCAGCCCCCCCGTTAGGGGGGCCTACGAGCAGTACTTC.

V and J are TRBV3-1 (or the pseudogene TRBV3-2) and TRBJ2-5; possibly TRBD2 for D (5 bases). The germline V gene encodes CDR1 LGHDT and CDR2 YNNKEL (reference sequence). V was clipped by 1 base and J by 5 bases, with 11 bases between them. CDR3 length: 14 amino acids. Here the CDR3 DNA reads TGTGCCAGCAGCCAAGCCGGTTCGGGGGAGACCCAGTACTTC. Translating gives CASSQAGSGETQYF.

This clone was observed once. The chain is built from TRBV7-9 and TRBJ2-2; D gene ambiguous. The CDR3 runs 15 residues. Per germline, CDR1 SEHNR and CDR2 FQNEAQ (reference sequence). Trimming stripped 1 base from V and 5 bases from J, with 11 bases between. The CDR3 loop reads CASSLGVQLTGELFF. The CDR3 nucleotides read TGTGCCAGCAGCTTAGGCGTTCAGTTAACCGGGGAGCTGTTTTTT. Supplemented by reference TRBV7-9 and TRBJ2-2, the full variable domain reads DTGVSQNPRHKITKRGQNVTFRCDPISEHNRLYWYRQTLGQGPEFLTYFQNEAQLEKSRLLSDRFSAERPKGSFSTLEIQRTEQGDSAMYLCASSLGVQLTGELFFGEGSRLTVL.

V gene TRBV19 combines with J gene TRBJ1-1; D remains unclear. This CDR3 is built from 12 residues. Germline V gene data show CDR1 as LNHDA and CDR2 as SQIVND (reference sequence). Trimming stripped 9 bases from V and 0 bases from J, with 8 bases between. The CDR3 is CASRTMNTEAFF. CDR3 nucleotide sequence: TGTGCCAGCCGTACCATGAACACTGAAGCTTTCTTT.

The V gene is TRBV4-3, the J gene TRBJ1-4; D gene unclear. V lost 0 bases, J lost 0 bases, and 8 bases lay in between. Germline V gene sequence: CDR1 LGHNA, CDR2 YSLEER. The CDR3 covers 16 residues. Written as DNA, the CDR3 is TGCGCCAGCAGCCAAGATCCCCGGGCAACTAATGAAAAACTGTTTTTT. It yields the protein CASSQDPRATNEKLFF.

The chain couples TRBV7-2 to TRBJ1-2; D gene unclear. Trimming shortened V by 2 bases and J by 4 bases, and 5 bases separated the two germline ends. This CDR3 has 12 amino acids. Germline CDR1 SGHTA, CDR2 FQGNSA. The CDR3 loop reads CASSLQSYGYTF. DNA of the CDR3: TGTGCCAGCAGCTTACAGAGCTATGGCTACACCTTC.

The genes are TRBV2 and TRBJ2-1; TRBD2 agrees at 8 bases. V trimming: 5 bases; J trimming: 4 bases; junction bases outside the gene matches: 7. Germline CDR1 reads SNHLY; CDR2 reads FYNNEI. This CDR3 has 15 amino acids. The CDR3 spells CASSHSGGAYNEQFF. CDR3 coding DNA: TGTGCCAGCAGTCACAGCGGGGGAGCATACAATGAGCAGTTCTTC.

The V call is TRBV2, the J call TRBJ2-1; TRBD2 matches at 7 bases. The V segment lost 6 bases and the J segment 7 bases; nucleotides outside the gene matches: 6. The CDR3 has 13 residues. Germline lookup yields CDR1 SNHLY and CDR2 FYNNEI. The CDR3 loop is CASRLAARNEQFF. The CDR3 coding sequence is TGTGCCAGCAGGCTAGCGGCGAGAAATGAGCAGTTCTTC. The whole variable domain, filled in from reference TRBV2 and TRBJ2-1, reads EPEVTQTPSHQVTQMGQEVILRCVPISNHLYFYWYRQILGQKVEFLVSFYNNEISEKSEIFDDQFSVERPDGSNFTLKIRSTKLEDSAMYFCASRLAARNEQFFGPGTRLTVL.

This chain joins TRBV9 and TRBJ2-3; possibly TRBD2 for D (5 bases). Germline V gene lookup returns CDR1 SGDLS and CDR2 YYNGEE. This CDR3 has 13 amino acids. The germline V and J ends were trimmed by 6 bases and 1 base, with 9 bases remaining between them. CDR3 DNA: TGTGCCAGCACCCCCGGGGGCACAGATACGCAGTATTTT. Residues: CASTPGGTDTQYF.

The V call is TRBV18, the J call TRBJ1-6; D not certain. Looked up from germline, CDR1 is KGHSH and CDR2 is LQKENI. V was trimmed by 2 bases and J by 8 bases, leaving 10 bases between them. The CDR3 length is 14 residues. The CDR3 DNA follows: TGTGCCAGCTCACCATGGCAAGGTTATTCACCCCTCCACTTT. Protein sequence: CASSPWQGYSPLHF.

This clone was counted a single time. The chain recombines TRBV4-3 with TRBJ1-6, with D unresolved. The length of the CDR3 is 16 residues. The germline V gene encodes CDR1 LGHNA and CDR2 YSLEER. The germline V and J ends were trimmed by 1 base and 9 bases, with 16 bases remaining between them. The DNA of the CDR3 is TGCGCCAGCAGCCAAGCTCCCGGTGGAGTTCCTTCACCCCTCCACTTT. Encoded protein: CASSQAPGGVPSPLHF.

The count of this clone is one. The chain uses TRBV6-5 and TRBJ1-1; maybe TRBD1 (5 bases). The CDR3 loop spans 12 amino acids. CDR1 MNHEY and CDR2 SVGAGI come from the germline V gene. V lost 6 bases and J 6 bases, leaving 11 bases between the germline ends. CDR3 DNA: TGTGCCAGCAGGACATGGGGCGCTGAAGCTTTCTTT. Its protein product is CASRTWGAEAFF.

The CDR3 DNA sequence: TGTGCCAGCAGTTACGCCCCCCGTAGGTCCTACGAGCAGTACTTC. Translated: CASSYAPRRSYEQYF. The gene calls are TRBV6-5 and TRBJ2-7; no clear D gene. This CDR3 region has 15 residues. V was pared by 2 bases and J by 1 base, with 12 bases between. CDR1 and CDR2 (germline): MNHEY, SVGAGI.

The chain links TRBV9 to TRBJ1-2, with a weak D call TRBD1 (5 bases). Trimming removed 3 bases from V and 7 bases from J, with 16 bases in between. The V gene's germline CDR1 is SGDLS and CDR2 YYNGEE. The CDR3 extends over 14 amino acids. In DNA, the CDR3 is TGTGCCAGCAGCGAACAGGTGGATGGGGGTGGCTACACCTTC. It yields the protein CASSEQVDGGGYTF.

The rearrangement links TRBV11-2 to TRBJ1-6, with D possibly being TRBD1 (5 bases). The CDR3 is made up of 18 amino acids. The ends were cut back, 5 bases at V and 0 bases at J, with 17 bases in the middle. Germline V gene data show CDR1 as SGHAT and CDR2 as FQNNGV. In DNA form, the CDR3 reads TGTGCCAGCAGCCGTAGCCCAGGACAAAGCTCCTATAATTCACCCCTCCACTTT. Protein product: CASSRSPGQSSYNSPLHF. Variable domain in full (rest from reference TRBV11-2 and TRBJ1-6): EAGVAQSPRYKIIEKRQSVAFWCNPISGHATLYWYQQILGQGPKLLIQFQNNGVVDDSQLPKDRFSAERLKGVDSTLKIQPAKLEDSAVYLCASSRSPGQSSYNSPLHFGNGTRLTVT.

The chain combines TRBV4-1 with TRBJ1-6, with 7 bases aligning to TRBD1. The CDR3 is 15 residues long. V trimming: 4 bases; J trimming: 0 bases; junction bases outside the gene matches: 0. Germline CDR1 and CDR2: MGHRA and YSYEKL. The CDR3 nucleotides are TGCGCCAGCAGCCGACAGGGCTCCTATAATTCACCCCTCCACTTT. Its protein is CASSRQGSYNSPLHF.

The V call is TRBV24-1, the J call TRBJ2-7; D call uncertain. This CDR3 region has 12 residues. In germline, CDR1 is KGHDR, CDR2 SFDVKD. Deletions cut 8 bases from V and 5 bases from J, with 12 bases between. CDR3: CATNGRLDEQYF. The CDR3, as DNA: TGTGCCACCAATGGTCGGCTCGACGAGCAGTACTTC.

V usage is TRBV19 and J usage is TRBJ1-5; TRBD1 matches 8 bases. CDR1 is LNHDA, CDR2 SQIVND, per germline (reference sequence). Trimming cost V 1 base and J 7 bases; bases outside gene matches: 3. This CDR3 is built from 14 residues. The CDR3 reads CASSIGTGNQPQHF. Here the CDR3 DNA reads TGTGCCAGTAGTATAGGGACAGGGAACCAGCCCCAGCATTTT.

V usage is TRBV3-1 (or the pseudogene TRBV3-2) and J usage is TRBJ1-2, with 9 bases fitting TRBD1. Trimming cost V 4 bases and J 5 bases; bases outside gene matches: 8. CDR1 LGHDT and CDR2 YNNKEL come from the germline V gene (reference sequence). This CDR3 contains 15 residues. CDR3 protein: CASSPGQGPSYGYTF. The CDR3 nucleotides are TGTGCCAGCAGCCCCGGACAGGGGCCTTCTTATGGCTACACCTTC.

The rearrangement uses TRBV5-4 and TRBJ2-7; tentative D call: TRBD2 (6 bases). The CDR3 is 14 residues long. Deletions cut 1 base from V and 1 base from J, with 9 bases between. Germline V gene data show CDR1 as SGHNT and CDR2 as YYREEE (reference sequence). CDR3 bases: TGTGCCAGCAGCTTGAACGCGGGATCCTACGAGCAGTACTTC. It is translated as CASSLNAGSYEQYF.

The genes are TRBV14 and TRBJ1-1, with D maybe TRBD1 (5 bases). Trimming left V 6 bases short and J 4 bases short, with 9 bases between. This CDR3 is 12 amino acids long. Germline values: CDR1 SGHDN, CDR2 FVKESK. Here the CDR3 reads CASRLGGTEAFF. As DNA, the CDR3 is TGTGCCAGCAGGCTTGGGGGCACTGAAGCTTTCTTT.